This T cell receptor beta chain was profiled in a study of blood T cell repertoires in COVID-19. About the study: Both acute and convalescent COVID-19 samples were obtained from the United States, Italy and Spain. Nucleic acid was either cDNA or gDNA, and it came from T cells, B-cell-depleted T cells, or PBMCs.

Seattle participants joined during active infection and were tracked over time. The protocol was immunoSEQ multiplex PCR, while the TCRdb copy is restricted to in-frame clones and leaves out a portion. The sample contains over 200,000 clones, 90% of which appear only once. The CDR3 runs to 13 residues. Germline V gene data show CDR1 as MNHEY and CDR2 as SVGAGI. Trimming removed 5 bases at V and 7 bases at J, with 14 bases between. Sequencing was carried out using peripheral blood. The chain employs TRBV6-5 and TRBJ1-1; unclear D gene. This receptor was obtained from a young man with COVID-19, enrolled during active disease. CDR3 sequence reads: CASSTRTAGEAFF. The CDR3 DNA follows: TGTGCCAGCAGTACGCGGACTGCCGGTGAAGCTTTCTTT.